This paragraph covers one T cell receptor (beta chain) sequence. Per germline, CDR1 SNHLY and CDR2 FYNNEI. The CDR3 covers 14 residues. The V and J ends lost 4 bases and 0 bases respectively, with 7 bases between them. This sample is part of a study of blood T cell repertoires in COVID-19. Study information: The samples span acute and convalescent COVID-19 from the United States, Italy and Spain.

This table comes from immunoSEQ multiplex PCR, and its TCRdb copy is limited to in-frame clones, with some not included. The table lists 650,000 to 800,000 clones, around 89% of them singletons. The TCR originated in a woman younger than 30 with acute or convalescent COVID-19. The V and J genes are TRBV2 and TRBJ2-4; D is perhaps TRBD2 (6 bases). Sequencing used peripheral blood. The CDR3 region has the DNA TGTGCCAGCAGTGTCGGGGGAGCCAAAAACATTCAGTACTTC. This gives the protein CASSVGGAKNIQYF. Looking up the rest from reference TRBV2 and TRBJ2-4 gives the full variable domain: EPEVTQTPSHQVTQMGQEVILRCVPISNHLYFYWYRQILGQKVEFLVSFYNNEISEKSEIFDDQFSVERPDGSNFTLKIRSTKLEDSAMYFCASSVGGAKNIQYFGAGTRLSVL.